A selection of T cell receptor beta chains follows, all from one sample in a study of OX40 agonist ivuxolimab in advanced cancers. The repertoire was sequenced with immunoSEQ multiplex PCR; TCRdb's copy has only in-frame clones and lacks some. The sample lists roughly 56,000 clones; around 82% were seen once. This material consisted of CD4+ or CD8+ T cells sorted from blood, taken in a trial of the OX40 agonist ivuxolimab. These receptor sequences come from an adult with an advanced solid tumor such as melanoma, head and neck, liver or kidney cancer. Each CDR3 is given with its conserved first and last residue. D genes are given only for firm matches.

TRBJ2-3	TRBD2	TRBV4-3	CASSQDQRGGRDTQYF	TGCGCCAGCAGCCAAGATCAGCGCGGGGGGAGAGATACGCAGTATTTT
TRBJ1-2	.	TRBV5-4	CASSKRDSHFYGYTF	TGTGCCAGCAGCAAAAGGGATTCCCATTTCTATGGCTACACCTTC
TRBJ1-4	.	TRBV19	CASSTHPGATNEKLFF	TGTGCCAGTAGTACCCACCCGGGGGCAACTAATGAAAAACTGTTTTTT
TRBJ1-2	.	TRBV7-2	CASSPGGGAGYGYTF	TGTGCCAGCAGCCCAGGCGGGGGCGCGGGCTATGGCTACACCTTC
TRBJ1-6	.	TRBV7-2	CASSPYRVTDSPLHF	TGTGCCAGCAGCCCCTACAGGGTTACAGATTCACCCCTCCACTTT
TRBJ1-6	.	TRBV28	CASSLRRSYNSPLHF	TGTGCCAGCAGTTTACGGAGGTCCTATAATTCACCCCTCCACTTT
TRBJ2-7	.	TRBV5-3	CARSFPDLGGKPYEQYF	TGTGCCAGAAGCTTCCCGGACTTGGGGGGAAAACCCTACGAGCAGTACTTC
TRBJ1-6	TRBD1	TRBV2	CASQLGDRGRNSPLHF	TGTGCCAGCCAACTAGGGGACAGGGGAAGGAATTCACCCCTCCACTTT
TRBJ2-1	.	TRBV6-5	CASREVIVSEQFF	TGTGCCAGCAGGGAAGTCATCGTATCTGAGCAGTTCTTC
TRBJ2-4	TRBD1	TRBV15	CATSRDRGLPHQEYF	TGTGCCACCAGCAGAGATAGGGGGCTCCCGCATCAGGAGTACTTC
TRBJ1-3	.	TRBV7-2	CASSLVRQQSGNTIYF	TGTGCCAGCAGCTTAGTACGCCAACAGAGTGGAAACACCATATATTTT
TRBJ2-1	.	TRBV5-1	CASSPFPSADEQFF	TGCGCCAGCAGCCCGTTCCCCAGTGCGGATGAGCAGTTCTTC